Below are 29 T cell receptor beta chains sequenced from a single sample in a study of blood T cell repertoires in COVID-19. Sequenced by immunoSEQ multiplex PCR; TCRdb stores in-frame clones only, minus some. Of 200,000 to 250,000 clones listed, about nine tenths are singletons. The sequenced sample consisted of peripheral blood. The receptor source for this set is a woman aged 55-69 years with acute or convalescent COVID-19.

V gene TRBV18 combines with J gene TRBJ1-2; tentative D call: TRBD1 (5 bases). This CDR3 is 16 amino acids long. The germline V gene encodes CDR1 KGHSH and CDR2 LQKENI. V was pared by 1 base and J by 4 bases, with 16 bases between. The CDR3 protein is CASSPREAGGGYGYTF. In nucleotides, the CDR3 is TGTGCCAGCTCACCACGCGAGGCTGGGGGAGGCTATGGCTACACCTTC.

This clone is a singleton in its sample. V and J are TRBV4-2 and TRBJ2-3; D remains unclear. Trimming removed 4 bases from V and 0 bases from J, with 5 bases in between. The length of the CDR3 is 13 residues. The germline gives CDR1 LGHNA, CDR2 YNFKEQ. The CDR3 DNA follows: TGTGCCAGCAGCCTAACTAGCACAGATACGCAGTATTTT. Translated, it gives CASSLTSTDTQYF.

The chain uses TRBV7-2 and TRBJ1-1, with 9 positions matching TRBD1. From germline, CDR1 is SGHTA and CDR2 FQGNSA. Trimming took 5 bases from V and 3 from J; bases not matched to a gene: 7. This CDR3 spans 15 amino acids. The CDR3 bases are TGTGCCAGCAGCCCATCCGGGACAGGGTACACTGAAGCTTTCTTT. It is translated as CASSPSGTGYTEAFF.

This clone has just one count. The chain uses TRBV7-8 and TRBJ2-7, with 7 bases fitting TRBD2. Losses at the gene ends were 0 bases for V and 0 bases for J; bases not matched to a gene: 11. The germline V gene has CDR1 SGHVS and CDR2 FQNEAQ. The CDR3 extends over 18 amino acids. CDR3 sequence reads: CASSLAIVSGTASYEQYF. The CDR3 region has the DNA TGTGCCAGCAGCTTAGCGATAGTGAGCGGGACGGCCTCCTACGAGCAGTACTTC. The entire variable domain, with the rest obtained from reference TRBV7-8 and TRBJ2-7, is as follows: GAGVSQSPRYKVAKRGQDVALRCDPISGHVSLFWYQQALGQGPEFLTYFQNEAQLDKSGLPSDRFFAERPEGSVSTLKIQRTQQEDSAVYLCASSLAIVSGTASYEQYFGPGTRLTVT.

This clone has just one count. The gene calls are TRBV28 and TRBJ1-5; a possible D gene is TRBD1 (5 bases). Trimming took off 8 bases at V and 3 bases at J, with 20 bases between the two ends. CDR3 size: 16 residues. Germline V gene sequence: CDR1 MDHEN, CDR2 SYDVKM. CDR3 DNA: TGTGCCAGCCGGGGGTGGCAGGAGACATTCAATCAGCCCCAGCATTTT. Protein sequence: CASRGWQETFNQPQHF.

The rearrangement links TRBV11-2 to TRBJ2-3; a weak D match, TRBD2 (6 bases). The CDR3 spans 15 residues. Germline V CDR1 and CDR2: SGHAT, FQNNGV. Trimming took off 5 bases at V and 2 bases at J, with 14 bases between the two ends. The CDR3, as DNA: TGTGCCAGCAGCCTGAGCGGGTCTTTCACAGATACGCAGTATTTT. Residues: CASSLSGSFTDTQYF.

The chain links TRBV5-1 to TRBJ2-7; D unresolved. V dropped 0 bases and J dropped 2 bases, with 18 bases sitting between them. This CDR3 is built from 17 residues. CDR1 and CDR2 from the germline V gene are SGHRS and YFSETQ. In DNA, the CDR3 is TGCGCCAGCAGCTTGGGGCCCCAGGCCAGCTCCACCTACGAGCAGTACTTC. The encoded protein is CASSLGPQASSTYEQYF.

The sample holds a few counts of this clone. The chain employs TRBV21-1 and TRBJ1-6; the table names TRBD1, a call not compared with the DNA. TRBV21-1 is marked as a pseudogene. The CDR3 has 14 residues. The CDR3 loop reads CASSKRQGNSPLHF. CDR3 sequence (DNA): TGTGCCAGCAGCAAGCGACAGGGCAATTCACCCCTCCACTTT.

This chain joins TRBV7-8 and TRBJ1-5; the match to TRBD1 covers 8 bases. With 3 bases clipped from V and 4 bases from J, the junction kept 11 bases outside the gene matches. Germline V gene data show CDR1 as SGHVS and CDR2 as FQNEAQ. This CDR3 is built from 17 residues. The CDR3 coding sequence is TGTGCCAGCAGCTTCGCGGCTGGACAGGGCGGGAATCAGCCCCAGCATTTT. Protein product: CASSFAAGQGGNQPQHF. The whole variable domain, filled in from reference TRBV7-8 and TRBJ1-5, reads GAGVSQSPRYKVAKRGQDVALRCDPISGHVSLFWYQQALGQGPEFLTYFQNEAQLDKSGLPSDRFFAERPEGSVSTLKIQRTQQEDSAVYLCASSFAAGQGGNQPQHFGDGTRLSIL.

This chain connects TRBV5-6 to TRBJ1-1, with a weak D call TRBD1 (6 bases). CDR3 size: 15 residues. Germline lookup yields CDR1 SGHDT and CDR2 YYEEEE. The V end was cut by 4 bases, the J end by 8 bases, with 21 bases between. The CDR3 spells CASSPPWGGDYEAFF. CDR3 sequence (DNA): TGTGCCAGCAGCCCCCCTTGGGGGGGCGACTACGAAGCTTTCTTT.

The J gene is TRBJ1-2, the V gene TRBV7-2; TRBD1 might be the D (5 bases). V lost 2 bases and J lost 2, with 12 bases in between. Germline lookup yields CDR1 SGHTA and CDR2 FQGNSA. The CDR3 covers 15 residues. As DNA, the CDR3 is TGTGCCAGCAGCTTAAAGGGGAACCAAAACTATGGCTACACCTTC. Protein product: CASSLKGNQNYGYTF. The full variable domain, completed using reference TRBV7-2 and TRBJ1-2, is GAGVSQSPSNKVTEKGKDVELRCDPISGHTALYWYRQSLGQGLEFLIYFQGNSAPDKSGLPSDRFSAERTGGSVSTLTIQRTQQEDSAVYLCASSLKGNQNYGYTFGSGTRLTVV.

The J gene is TRBJ2-7, the V gene TRBV4-2; 9 nucleotides agree with TRBD2. The length of the CDR3 is 17 residues. The J segment lost 2 bases and the V segment lost 3 bases, leaving 11 bases of the junction unmatched. The germline gives CDR1 LGHNA, CDR2 YNFKEQ. CDR3 protein: CASSQGLGPSGAYEQYF. The CDR3 DNA follows: TGTGCCAGCAGCCAGGGTTTGGGGCCTAGCGGGGCCTACGAGCAGTACTTC.

V is TRBV2 and J is TRBJ2-4, with 13 nucleotides matching TRBD2. Germline lookup yields CDR1 SNHLY and CDR2 FYNNEI. V lost 8 bases to trimming and J lost 2 bases; unmatched junction nucleotides: 12. The CDR3 length is 18 residues. CDR3 loop: CASSRLAGGSTSKNIQYF. The DNA for the CDR3 is TGTGCCAGCTCTAGACTAGCGGGAGGTTCGACGTCCAAAAACATTCAGTACTTC.

V gene TRBV12-3 or TRBV12-4 combines with J gene TRBJ1-2; 8 bases align to TRBD1. V was clipped by 4 bases and J by 5 bases; unmatched bases: 3. The CDR3 is made up of 13 amino acids. The CDR3 coding sequence is TGTGCCAGCAGTTCCCGGACAGGGTATGGCTACACCTTC. Protein sequence: CASSSRTGYGYTF.

The genes are TRBV11-2 and TRBJ2-3; TRBD2 matches at 10 bases. The trim removed 5 bases at V and 1 base at J, leaving 6 bases unmatched. CDR1 and CDR2 from the germline V gene are SGHAT and FQNNGV. The CDR3 extends over 16 amino acids. CDR3 region: CASSITGTSGTDTQYF. In DNA, the CDR3 is TGTGCCAGCAGCATAACCGGGACTAGCGGCACAGATACGCAGTATTTT.

This sequence joins TRBV28 and TRBJ1-2, with D possibly matching TRBD1 (5 bases). The CDR3 runs to 13 residues. Trimming stripped 6 bases from V and 4 bases from J, with 12 bases between. Germline V gene lookup returns CDR1 MDHEN and CDR2 SYDVKM. The CDR3 coding sequence is TGTGCCAGCAGCCAAACAGGTCTCTATGGCTACACCTTC. Protein: CASSQTGLYGYTF.

The chain has TRBV5-1 and TRBJ2-2; a possible D gene is TRBD2 (6 bases). V was pared by 5 bases and J by 5 bases, with 19 bases between. The CDR3 contains 16 residues. The germline CDR1 and CDR2 sequences are SGHRS and YFSETQ. CDR3 sequence: CASSRFGTFITGELFF. The CDR3 DNA is TGCGCCAGCAGTAGGTTTGGGACTTTTATTACCGGGGAGCTGTTTTTT.

This chain links TRBV30 with TRBJ1-6, with 7 bases aligning to TRBD1. Germline V CDR1 and CDR2: GTSNPN, SVGIG (reference sequence). This CDR3 region has 11 residues. Unmatched junction bases numbered 4, after V lost 3 bases and J lost 14 bases. The CDR3: CAWRKGATLHF. CDR3 DNA sequence: TGTGCCTGGAGGAAGGGGGCAACCCTCCACTTT.

The chain uses TRBV7-6 and TRBJ2-3; 11 bases agree with TRBD2. Germline V gives CDR1 SGHVS, CDR2 FNYEAQ. The length of the CDR3 is 17 residues. V lost 5 bases to trimming and J lost 2 bases; unmatched junction nucleotides: 9. The CDR3 loop is CASSQNPTSGITDTQYF. CDR3 in DNA: TGTGCCAGCAGCCAGAACCCGACTAGCGGGATCACAGATACGCAGTATTTT.

The rearrangement joins TRBV11-3 to TRBJ2-5, with a possible D match to TRBD2 (5 bases). Germline values: CDR1 SGHNT, CDR2 YENEEA. This CDR3 is built from 15 residues. The V end was cut by 8 bases, the J end by 3 bases, with 19 bases between. As DNA, the CDR3 is TGTGCCAGCTCTGAGGGTGATGCCGCTAAAGAGACCCAGTACTTC. Protein sequence: CASSEGDAAKETQYF.

The chain uses TRBV3-1 (or the pseudogene TRBV3-2) and TRBJ2-7; 8 bases are a match to TRBD2. The CDR3 sequence is 15 residues long. Germline CDR1 is LGHDT and CDR2 is YNNKEL (reference sequence). The J segment lost 5 bases and the V segment lost 0 bases, leaving 6 bases of the junction unmatched. CDR3 in amino acids: CASSQEPAGVHEQYF. CDR3 DNA: TGTGCCAGCAGCCAAGAACCAGCGGGGGTGCACGAGCAGTACTTC.

The chain uses TRBV15 and TRBJ2-1, with 7 positions matching TRBD1. CDR1 and CDR2 from the germline V gene are LNHNV and YYDKDF (reference sequence). The V gene end was trimmed by 3 bases and the J gene end by 6 bases; junction bases not matched to a gene: 5. This CDR3 spans 14 amino acids. CDR3 DNA sequence: TGTGCCACCAGCAGCGTTGACAGGGTCAATGAGCAGTTCTTC. The encoded protein is CATSSVDRVNEQFF.

The chain couples TRBV6-6 to TRBJ1-4; 7 bases map to TRBD1. Germline assignment: CDR1 MNHNY and CDR2 SVGAGI (reference sequence). V was clipped by 7 bases and J by 2 bases; unmatched bases: 4. This CDR3 is built from 14 residues. The CDR3 DNA reads as TGTGCCAGCAATCTACAGGGGACTAATGAAAAACTGTTTTTT. Its translation is CASNLQGTNEKLFF.

V is TRBV6-5 and J is TRBJ1-6, with 7 positions matching TRBD1. This CDR3 comprises 15 residues. Germline V CDR1 and CDR2: MNHEY, SVGAGI. The V gene end was trimmed by 8 bases and the J gene end by 3 bases; junction bases not matched to a gene: 7. The CDR3 here is CASLDREGYNSPLHF. DNA for the CDR3: TGTGCCAGCCTAGACAGGGAAGGCTATAATTCACCCCTCCACTTT.

This clone was counted once. The chain couples TRBV9 to TRBJ1-1, with D maybe TRBD1 (6 bases). The V end lost 3 bases, the J end lost 1 base, and 16 bases lay between the germline ends. Germline V gives CDR1 SGDLS, CDR2 YYNGEE. CDR3 length: 16 residues. This CDR3 is CASSGYRGQTNTEAFF. Written as DNA, the CDR3 is TGTGCCAGCAGCGGGTACCGGGGACAAACGAACACTGAAGCTTTCTTT.

The rearrangement links TRBV5-1 to TRBJ1-2; 10 bases are shared with TRBD1. The CDR3 runs 14 residues. Germline CDR1 and CDR2: SGHRS and YFSETQ. Trimming removed 4 bases from V and 8 bases from J; junction bases left unmatched: 8. This CDR3 is CASSGSGTGVGYTF. The CDR3 DNA sequence: TGCGCCAGCAGCGGATCCGGGACAGGGGTAGGCTACACCTTC. Together with reference TRBV5-1 and TRBJ1-2, the CDR3 gives the full variable domain: KAGVTQTPRYLIKTRGQQVTLSCSPISGHRSVSWYQQTPGQGLQFLFEYFSETQRNKGNFPGRFSGRQFSNSRSEMNVSTLELGDSALYLCASSGSGTGVGYTFGSGTRLTVV.

The gene calls are TRBV11-2 and TRBJ1-6; D is ambiguous. Germline CDR1 reads SGHAT; CDR2 reads FQNNGV. CDR3 length: 14 amino acids. V shed 6 bases and J shed 9 bases, with 15 bases lying between them. The CDR3 protein is CASSPVGSGSPLHF. The CDR3 DNA follows: TGTGCCAGCAGTCCCGTTGGTAGCGGTTCACCCCTCCACTTT.

The chain's CDR3 is CASSLSAGKGYTF. The CDR3 DNA is TGTGCCAGCAGTTTATCCGCAGGGAAGGGCTACACCTTC. V is TRBV28 and J is TRBJ1-2, with D perhaps matching TRBD1 (5 bases). The CDR3 contains 13 residues. Trimming took off 1 base at V and 8 bases at J, with 11 bases between the two ends. Germline V gene sequence: CDR1 MDHEN, CDR2 SYDVKM.

The rearrangement joins TRBV5-1 to TRBJ2-5; 7 nucleotides match TRBD1. V lost 4 bases and J lost 1; bases outside the gene matches: 4. CDR3 length equals 14 residues. Germline CDR1 is SGHRS and CDR2 is YFSETQ. CDR3 sequence: CASSPGTAQETQYF. The CDR3 DNA reads TGCGCCAGCAGCCCCGGGACAGCCCAAGAGACCCAGTACTTC.